The clone carrying this T cell receptor beta chain was seen a single time. What it binds is unknown. This record comes from a study of cytomegalovirus exposure and HLA in healthy donors. Study conclusions and caveats: Through in vitro validation, three CMV-associated chains were shown to be specific for CMV antigens.

The method was immunoSEQ multiplex PCR; TCRdb's version includes in-frame clones alone and lacks a portion of them. The repertoire has fewer than 130,000 clones, approximately 89% of them found once; the top ten carry approximately 1.9%. In germline, CDR1 is SGHRS, CDR2 YFSETQ. Trimming took 4 bases from V and 4 from J, leaving 16 bases between them. This CDR3 has 15 amino acids. The sample taken for sequencing was PBMCs. The TCR originated in a young woman in good health and CMV-seronegative. This chain connects TRBV5-1 to TRBJ2-3, with D tentatively TRBD2 (7 bases). The DNA for the CDR3 is TGCGCCAGCAGCAGGGGACTCGGGGGGCCAGATACGCAGTATTTT. It specifies CASSRGLGGPDTQYF.